The clone carrying this T cell receptor beta chain was detected only once. This entry is derived from a study of blood T cell repertoires in COVID-19. Overall study context: From T cells, B-cell-depleted T cells, or PBMCs came the material, which was cDNA or gDNA.

Profiling relied on immunoSEQ multiplex PCR, and the TCRdb table lists in-frame clones only, not all of them. The sample lists under 300,000 clones, approximately 86% occurring once. CDR3 size: 14 residues. V shed 3 bases and J shed 4 bases, with 12 bases lying between them. Germline CDR1 and CDR2: WNHNN and SYGVQD (reference sequence). The TCR sequence derives from a human donor in a cohort sampled during active COVID-19. The genes are TRBV10-1 and TRBJ1-1; tentative D call: TRBD1 (5 bases). Material: peripheral blood. The CDR3 DNA reads as TGCGCCAGCAGTGAAGCGGGGGAAGGCACTGAAGCTTTCTTT. Protein: CASSEAGEGTEAFF.